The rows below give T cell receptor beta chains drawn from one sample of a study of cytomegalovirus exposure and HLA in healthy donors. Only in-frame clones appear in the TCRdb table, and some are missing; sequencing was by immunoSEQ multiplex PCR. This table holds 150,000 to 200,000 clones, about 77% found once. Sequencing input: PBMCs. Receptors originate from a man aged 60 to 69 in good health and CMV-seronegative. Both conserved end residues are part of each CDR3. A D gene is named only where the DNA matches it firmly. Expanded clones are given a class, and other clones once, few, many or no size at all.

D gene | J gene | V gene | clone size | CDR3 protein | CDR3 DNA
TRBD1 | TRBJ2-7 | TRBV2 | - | CASSDLGQGIHF | TGTGCCAGCAGTGACCTCGGACAGGGCATCCACTTC
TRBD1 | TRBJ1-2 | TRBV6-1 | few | CASGGQGVHGYTF | TGTGCCAGCGGGGGACAGGGGGTCCATGGCTACACCTTC
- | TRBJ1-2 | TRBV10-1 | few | CASSDAPEESGYTF | TGCGCCAGCAGTGACGCCCCGGAGGAAAGCGGCTACACCTTC
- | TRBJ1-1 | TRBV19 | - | CASSISRPGKLAEAFF | TGTGCCAGTAGTATCTCCCGGCCAGGGAAGCTAGCTGAAGCTTTCTTT
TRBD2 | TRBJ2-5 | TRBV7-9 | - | CASSLYRGSSGGQETQYF | TGTGCCAGCAGCTTGTACAGGGGCTCTAGCGGGGGGCAAGAGACCCAGTACTTC
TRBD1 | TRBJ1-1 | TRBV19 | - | CASSPHDRGHPEAFF | TGTGCCAGTAGTCCCCACGACAGGGGTCATCCTGAAGCTTTCTTT
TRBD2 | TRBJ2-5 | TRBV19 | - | CASSTSTSGKETQYF | TGTGCCAGTAGTACGTCGACTAGCGGTAAAGAGACCCAGTACTTC
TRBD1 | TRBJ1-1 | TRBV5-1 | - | CASSLRGLGNTEAFF | TGCGCCAGCAGCTTGAGGGGGCTGGGGAACACTGAAGCTTTCTTT
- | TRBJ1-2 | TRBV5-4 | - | CASSLAGDNYGYTF | TGTGCCAGCAGCTTGGCCGGGGATAACTATGGCTACACCTTC
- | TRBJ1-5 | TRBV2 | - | CASSERRGNQPQHF | TGTGCCAGCAGTGAACGGAGGGGCAATCAGCCCCAGCATTTT
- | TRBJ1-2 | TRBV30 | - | CAWSDIQDYGYTF | TGTGCCTGGAGCGACATACAAGACTATGGCTACACCTTC
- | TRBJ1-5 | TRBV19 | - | CASSIKMTAGAQPQHF | TGTGCCAGTAGTATTAAAATGACGGCAGGGGCTCAGCCCCAGCATTTT
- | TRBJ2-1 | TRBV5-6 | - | CASSPGASYNEQFF | TGTGCCAGCAGCCCAGGGGCCTCCTACAATGAGCAGTTCTTC
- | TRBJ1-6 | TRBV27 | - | CASSLFSFNSPLHF | TGTGCCAGCAGTTTGTTCAGTTTTAATTCACCCCTCCACTTT
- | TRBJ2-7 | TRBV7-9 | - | CASSLEDLPYEQYF | TGTGCCAGCAGCTTAGAGGACTTGCCCTACGAGCAGTACTTC
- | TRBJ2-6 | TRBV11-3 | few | CASSLVEPGAFGGANVLTF | TGTGCCAGCAGCTTGGTCGAGCCAGGGGCGTTTGGTGGGGCCAACGTCCTGACTTTC
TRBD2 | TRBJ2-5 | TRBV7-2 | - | CASSLISSGRQETQYF | TGTGCCAGCAGCTTAATCTCTAGCGGGAGGCAAGAGACCCAGTACTTC
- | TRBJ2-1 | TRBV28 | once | CASSPPFNEQFF | TGTGCCAGCAGCCCCCCCTTCAATGAGCAGTTCTTC
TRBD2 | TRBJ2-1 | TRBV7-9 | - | CSSSSSPGLATSYNEQFF | TGTTCCAGCAGCAGCTCGCCGGGACTAGCAACTTCCTACAATGAGCAGTTCTTC
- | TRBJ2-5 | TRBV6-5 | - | CASSYCGPSLETQYF | TGTGCCAGCAGTTACTGCGGCCCTAGCCTGGAGACCCAGTACTTC
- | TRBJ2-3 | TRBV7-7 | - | CASSLARGDTQYF | TGTGCCAGCAGCTTGGCGCGGGGAGATACGCAGTATTTT
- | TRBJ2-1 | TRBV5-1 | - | CASSLEAGVSYNEQFF | TGCGCCAGCAGCTTGGAGGCAGGGGTCTCCTACAATGAGCAGTTCTTC
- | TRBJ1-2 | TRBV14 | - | CASSSGTFGANYGYTF | TGTGCCAGCAGCTCAGGGACATTCGGGGCGAACTATGGCTACACCTTC
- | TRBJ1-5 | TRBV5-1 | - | CASSWTGTSDQPQHF | TGCGCCAGCAGCTGGACCGGGACATCAGATCAGCCCCAGCATTTT
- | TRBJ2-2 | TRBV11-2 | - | CASSRSSGELFF | TGTGCCAGCAGCCGTAGCTCCGGGGAGCTGTTTTTT
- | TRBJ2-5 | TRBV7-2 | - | CASSLRRTALSFQETQYF | TGTGCCAGCAGCTTAAGGCGGACAGCCCTATCTTTCCAAGAGACCCAGTACTTC
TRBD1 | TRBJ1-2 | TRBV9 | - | CASTTRQGAGGYTF | TGTGCCAGCACCACCCGACAGGGGGCTGGAGGCTACACCTTC
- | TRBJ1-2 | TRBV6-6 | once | CASSTRPTGWDYGYTF | TGTGCCAGCAGTACCAGACCGACAGGTTGGGACTATGGCTACACCTTC
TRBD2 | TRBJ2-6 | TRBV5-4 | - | CASSPGTSGSSGANVLTF | TGTGCCAGCAGCCCCGGGACTAGCGGGAGTTCTGGGGCCAACGTCCTGACTTTC
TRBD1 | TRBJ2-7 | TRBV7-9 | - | CASRHAGTGSYEQYF | TGTGCCAGCAGGCATGCCGGGACAGGGTCCTACGAGCAGTACTTC